A single sample is the source of the 32 T cell receptor beta chains below, sequenced in a study of blood T cells in healthy people across ages. With a J-beta primer mix and a sample-barcoded 5' primer, a second PCR ran about 7 to 11 cycles. TCRdb re-derived calls from the 5' RACE reads in MiXCR, one entry per CDR3 protein. The sample shows some 370,000 distinct CDR3 sequences, 45% to 65% of them seen only once. Sequenced material: blood. The receptors were sampled from a man aged 55-75 years in good health.

The chain carries TRBV20-1 and TRBJ2-5, with 10 bases that match TRBD2. The J call may be wrong; the DNA end is better matched by TRBJ2-7. Germline-derived CDR1 and CDR2 are DFQATT and SNEGSKA (reference sequence). The CDR3 is 15 residues long. CDR3 region: CSAIALPSGSDEQYF. The CDR3, as DNA: TGCAGTGCTATAGCCCTGCCTAGCGGGAGCGACGAGCAGTACTTC.

This clonotype was recorded only once. J is TRBJ1-2 and V is TRBV2; D gene uncertain. The CDR3 runs to 13 residues. Germline V gene lookup returns CDR1 SNHLY and CDR2 FYNNEI. V lost 7 bases, J lost 5 bases, and 14 bases lay in between. CDR3 region: CASTRSREYGYTF. The CDR3 DNA follows: TGTGCCAGCACCCGCTCAAGGGAGTATGGCTACACCTTC.

V gene TRBV11-2 combines with J gene TRBJ2-1, with 9 nucleotides matching TRBD2. This CDR3 spans 16 amino acids. Germline CDR1 is SGHAT and CDR2 is FQNNGV. Trimming cost V 2 bases and J 6 bases; bases outside gene matches: 8. The CDR3 protein is CASSLMMGLALNEQFF. Here the CDR3 DNA reads TGTGCCAGCAGCTTAATGATGGGACTAGCCCTCAATGAGCAGTTCTTC.

The chain recombines TRBV3-1 with TRBJ2-7; no definite D call. CDR3 length: 14 amino acids. The germline gives CDR1 LGHDT, CDR2 YNNKEL (reference sequence). Trimming removed 2 bases from V and 4 bases from J, with 12 bases in between. The CDR3 sequence is CASSQSTPQYEQYF. DNA for the CDR3: TGTGCCAGCAGCCAATCCACGCCTCAGTACGAGCAGTACTTC.

The chain combines TRBV20-1 with TRBJ2-4; no definite D call. The J call may be faulty, since TRBJ2-5 better matches the DNA end. This CDR3 comprises 14 residues. The germline gives CDR1 DFQATT, CDR2 SNEGSKA (reference sequence). The CDR3 is CSAKVRVGQETQYF. CDR3 sequence (DNA): TGCAGTGCTAAGGTTAGGGTGGGCCAAGAGACCCAGTACTTC.

The chain employs TRBV29-1 and TRBJ2-5; TRBD2 agrees at 14 bases. Germline assignment: CDR1 SQVTM and CDR2 ANQGSEA. J gave up 4 bases and V 3 bases, and 13 bases lay outside the gene matches. The length of the CDR3 is 18 residues. CDR3 DNA sequence: TGCAGCGTTGACCCCTCTTTGGGGACTAGCGGGAGTAGAGAGACCCAGTACTTC. Its protein product is CSVDPSLGTSGSRETQYF.

The chain recombines TRBV12-3 or TRBV12-4 with TRBJ1-3; 8 bases map to TRBD1. The length of the CDR3 is 15 residues. The junction had 1 base not matched to a gene; V was cut back by 3 bases and J by 0 bases. CDR3 coding DNA: TGTGCCAGCAGTTTCGGACAGGGCTCTGGAAACACCATATATTTT. Translated, it gives CASSFGQGSGNTIYF.

The V gene is TRBV7-2, the J gene TRBJ2-7; TRBD2 matches at 12 bases. Germline assignment: CDR1 SGHTA and CDR2 FQGNSA. J gave up 0 bases and V 6 bases, and 6 bases lay outside the gene matches. This CDR3 has 16 residues. CDR3 in DNA: TGTGCCAGCAGAGACACTAGCGGGAGGAGCTCCTACGAGCAGTACTTC. Protein sequence: CASRDTSGRSSYEQYF.

This chain joins TRBV14 and TRBJ2-1; a possible D gene is TRBD2 (5 bases). Germline values: CDR1 SGHDN, CDR2 FVKESK. The CDR3 spans 14 residues. The ends were cut back, 0 bases at V and 8 bases at J, with 11 bases in the middle. The CDR3 protein is CASSQDGVRDEQFF. For the CDR3, the DNA is TGTGCCAGCAGCCAAGATGGGGTGAGGGATGAGCAGTTCTTC.

In this sample, this clonotype turned up many times. This sequence joins TRBV29-1 and TRBJ2-5; D might be TRBD1 or TRBD2, each matching 5 bases. Per germline, CDR1 SQVTM and CDR2 ANQGSEA. There are 17 residues in the CDR3. Between the trimmed V and J ends, which lost 2 bases and 5 bases, there was a span of 24 bases. Here the CDR3 DNA reads TGCAGCGTTGAATTCGATCTGGGACCCCAGTTCCCGGAGACCCAGTACTTC. Amino acids: CSVEFDLGPQFPETQYF.

This rearrangement joins TRBV5-1 to TRBJ2-5; TRBD2 agrees at 7 bases. Losses at the gene ends were 4 bases for V and 4 bases for J; bases not matched to a gene: 10. This CDR3 has 15 amino acids. Per germline, CDR1 SGHRS and CDR2 YFSETQ. The DNA of the CDR3 is TGCGCCAGCAGCCTCGGACTAGGGTCTAGAGAGACCCAGTACTTC. Its translation is CASSLGLGSRETQYF.

V and J are TRBV7-2 and TRBJ2-2; TRBD1 is a possible D gene (6 bases). The germline V and J ends were trimmed by 5 bases and 2 bases, with 9 bases remaining between them. In germline, CDR1 is SGHTA, CDR2 FQGNSA. This CDR3 contains 14 residues. The CDR3 sequence: CASSRTANTGELFF. The CDR3 DNA reads as TGTGCCAGCAGCCGGACAGCCAACACCGGGGAGCTGTTTTTT.

This clonotype was picked up a small number of times. The chain joins TRBV6-1 to TRBJ2-7; TRBD1 matches 7 bases. The germline V gene has CDR1 MNHNS and CDR2 SASEGT. The CDR3 runs 15 residues. V lost 7 bases and J lost 4; bases outside the gene matches: 13. The chain's CDR3 is CASKIATGAGYEQYF. The CDR3 DNA sequence: TGTGCCAGCAAAATTGCTACAGGGGCCGGATACGAGCAGTACTTC.

The rearrangement uses TRBV6-5 and TRBJ2-7, with D perhaps matching TRBD1 (6 bases). Germline CDR1 MNHEY, CDR2 SVGAGI. This CDR3 has 14 amino acids. V was clipped by 5 bases and J by 1 base, with 12 bases between them. CDR3 DNA sequence: TGTGCCAGCAGTGACCAAGGGGGATCCTACGAGCAGTACTTC. Protein product: CASSDQGGSYEQYF.

This clonotype was counted a few times. The V and J genes are TRBV29-1 and TRBJ2-1, with D perhaps being TRBD1 or TRBD2 (5 bases each). The J call may be mistaken, given a closer DNA end match to TRBJ2-7. The CDR3 length is 14 residues. CDR1 and CDR2 (germline): SQVTM, ANQGSEA. CDR3 bases: TGCAGCGTTCCGGGACCCAGCTCCTACAATGAGCAGTACTTC. It yields the protein CSVPGPSSYNEQYF.

The chain uses TRBV29-1 and TRBJ1-5; D ambiguous. CDR1 SQVTM and CDR2 ANQGSEA come from the germline V gene. V dropped 5 bases and J dropped 3 bases, with 17 bases sitting between them. The CDR3 has 15 residues. The DNA of the CDR3 is TGCAGCGTTCGGGTCGCCGGAGCGCACAATCAGCCCCAGCATTTT. Amino acids: CSVRVAGAHNQPQHF.

The chain recombines TRBV29-1 with TRBJ1-5; D not resolved. The germline V and J ends were trimmed by 2 bases and 6 bases, with 11 bases remaining between them. There are 13 residues in the CDR3. Germline V gene data show CDR1 as SQVTM and CDR2 as ANQGSEA. Here the CDR3 reads CSVETKRGQPQHF. CDR3 sequence (DNA): TGCAGCGTTGAAACCAAAAGAGGTCAGCCCCAGCATTTT.

The V call is TRBV7-2, the J call TRBJ2-7; D is possibly TRBD1 (6 bases). CDR3 length: 14 residues. Trimming took 5 bases from V and 2 from J, leaving 13 bases between them. Germline V gives CDR1 SGHTA, CDR2 FQGNSA. CDR3 residues: CASSKGTPPYEQYF. CDR3 DNA: TGTGCCAGCAGCAAGGGGACACCACCCTACGAGCAGTACTTC.

With regard to this clonotype: This could be a read error, since a much larger clone is one nucleotide away. The rearrangement uses TRBV5-6 and TRBJ2-3, with TRBD2 as a possible D gene (6 bases). Germline CDR1 and CDR2: SGHDT and YYEEEE. There are 14 residues in the CDR3. V was pared by 3 bases and J by 10 bases, with 18 bases between. Here the CDR3 DNA reads TGTGCCAGCAGCTCCATGGGCGGGGAGAATGCGCAGTATTTT. Its protein product is CASSSMGGENAQYF.

This rearrangement joins TRBV20-1 to TRBJ2-5, with TRBD2 matching 8 bases. The CDR3 is made up of 14 amino acids. Looked up from germline, CDR1 is DFQATT and CDR2 is SNEGSKA (reference sequence). Trimming took 6 bases from V and 11 from J; bases not matched to a gene: 17. The CDR3 nucleotides read TGCAGTGCCTCCCCCGGGAGGGGCGACAATGAGCAGTACTTC. Translated, it gives CSASPGRGDNEQYF.

This clonotype was seen at least ten times. The chain links TRBV6-6 to TRBJ1-1; D is possibly TRBD1 (6 bases). The CDR3 loop spans 13 amino acids. Trimming pared 9 bases from V and 4 bases from J, leaving 15 bases between. Germline CDR1 MNHNY, CDR2 SVGAGI (reference sequence). The CDR3 here is CASSPGAVTEAFF. As DNA, the CDR3 is TGTGCCAGTTCCCCAGGGGCGGTCACTGAAGCTTTCTTT.

This clonotype was counted a few times. The J gene is TRBJ2-3, the V gene TRBV7-2, with 8 bases that match TRBD1. Germline CDR1 is SGHTA and CDR2 is FQGNSA. V shed 5 bases and J 6 bases; nucleotides not matched to a gene: 7. This CDR3 region has 14 residues. The CDR3 loop is CASSLGTGGDTQYF. Here the CDR3 DNA reads TGTGCCAGCAGCCTAGGAACAGGGGGGGATACGCAGTATTTT.

The V call is TRBV27, the J call TRBJ2-3; 7 bases align to TRBD1. The V segment lost 2 bases and the J segment 5 bases; nucleotides outside the gene matches: 4. Germline V CDR1 and CDR2: MNHEY, SMNVEV (reference sequence). The CDR3 spans 14 residues. The CDR3 DNA reads as TGTGCCAGCAGTTTACCGGGACAGTTAGATACGCAGTATTTT. Encoded protein: CASSLPGQLDTQYF.

Only a few counts were recorded for this clonotype. CDR3 in DNA: TGTGCCAGCGGCCTTTCGGGGGCGGAGACCCAGTACTTC. It encodes CASGLSGAETQYF. The chain has TRBV6-2 or TRBV6-3 and TRBJ2-7; the D gene could be TRBD1 or TRBD2 (6 bases each). The end of the DNA fits TRBJ2-5 better, so the J call may be wrong. The CDR3 has 13 amino acids. CDR1 MNHEY and CDR2 SVGEGT come from the germline V gene.

V is TRBV15 and J is TRBJ2-3, with D possibly being TRBD2 (7 bases). There are 16 residues in the CDR3. The ends were cut back, 4 bases at V and 4 bases at J, with 18 bases in the middle. Looked up from germline, CDR1 is LNHNV and CDR2 is YYDKDF (reference sequence). CDR3 in amino acids: CATSTGAGHPADTQYF. CDR3 sequence (DNA): TGTGCCACCAGCACCGGAGCGGGACACCCGGCAGATACGCAGTATTTT.

The chain recombines TRBV7-9 with TRBJ2-3, with a tentative D call TRBD1 (6 bases). This CDR3 has 14 residues. V was shortened by 2 bases and J by 4 bases, with 10 bases between the two germline ends. The V gene's germline CDR1 is SEHNR and CDR2 FQNEAQ (reference sequence). CDR3 in amino acids: CASSLMSGADTQYF. As DNA, the CDR3 is TGTGCCAGCAGCTTAATGTCAGGGGCAGATACGCAGTATTTT.

The CDR3 DNA reads TGTGCCAGCAGCTTAGCGCAGGAGGCAGATACGCAGTATTTT. Translating gives CASSLAQEADTQYF. This chain joins TRBV7-2 and TRBJ2-3; weak D call: TRBD2 (5 bases). Looked up from germline, CDR1 is SGHTA and CDR2 is FQGNSA. V was cut by 0 bases and J by 4 bases, with 8 bases left in between. This CDR3 comprises 14 residues.

The CDR3 DNA sequence: TGCGCCAGCAGCCGGCAGACAGGGGGCGGCACTGAAGCTTTCTTT. It encodes CASSRQTGGGTEAFF. The chain couples TRBV5-1 to TRBJ1-1; 10 nucleotides agree with TRBD1. Losses at the gene ends were 4 bases for V and 4 bases for J; bases not matched to a gene: 7. Per germline, CDR1 SGHRS and CDR2 YFSETQ. CDR3 length equals 15 residues.

The rearrangement uses TRBV10-3 and TRBJ1-4; tentative D call: TRBD1 (5 bases). The V gene lost 2 bases and the J gene lost 0 bases, with 13 bases spanning the gap. Germline V gene lookup returns CDR1 ENHRY and CDR2 SYGVKD. This CDR3 comprises 17 residues. This CDR3 reads CAISEPTGGATNEKLFF. CDR3 nucleotides: TGTGCCATCAGTGAGCCCACAGGTGGGGCAACTAATGAAAAACTGTTTTTT.

This clonotype appeared many times. The rearrangement joins TRBV20-1 to TRBJ1-2, with D hard to call. The length of the CDR3 is 14 residues. The germline CDR1 and CDR2 sequences are DFQATT and SNEGSKA (reference sequence). V lost 0 bases, J lost 4 bases, and 12 bases lay in between. Here the CDR3 reads CSARDLGVGYGYTF. Here the CDR3 DNA reads TGCAGTGCTAGAGATCTTGGGGTTGGCTATGGCTACACCTTC.

Concerning this clonotype: A read error may produce the germline difference seen at one junction end. The chain carries TRBV27 and TRBJ2-1; D possibly corresponds to TRBD1 (5 bases). CDR1 MNHEY and CDR2 SMNVEV come from the germline V gene (reference sequence). This CDR3 has 15 amino acids. CDR3 sequence reads: CASSLSRQNLNKQFF. DNA of the CDR3: TGTGCCAGCAGTTTATCGAGACAGAACCTCAATAAGCAGTTCTTC.

The gene calls are TRBV29-1 and TRBJ2-3, with D perhaps matching TRBD2 (8 bases). Germline V gene sequence: CDR1 SQVTM, CDR2 ANQGSEA. Trimming left V 7 bases short and J 5 bases short, with 31 bases between. The CDR3 is 18 amino acids. For the CDR3, the DNA is TGCAGCGCCCCCTTCTCGGGAGGGGGCAGACTCCTGGGAGATACGCAGTATTTT. Translating it yields CSAPFSGGGRLLGDTQYF.